These 10 T cell receptor beta chains were sequenced from one sample in a study of T cell repertoires in cytomegalovirus infection. No antigen has been identified for these receptors. TCRdb re-analysed the reads in MiXCR, keeping a single row per CDR3 protein. The data contain around 300,000 distinct CDR3 sequences, about 20% of them singletons. The specimen comprised cultured PBMCs, sampled from culture after CMV antigen stimulation. These receptor sequences come from a human donor in good health (CMV status not recorded). Some clones in this sample may be carry-over from other donors' samples.

The chain joins TRBV12-3 or TRBV12-4 to TRBJ2-1; the D gene is possibly TRBD1 (6 bases). V lost 5 bases to trimming and J lost 5 bases, with 16 bases between them. The CDR3 runs to 15 residues. The CDR3 DNA sequence: TGTGCCAGCAGTCCGGCAGGGGCAAGCAACAATGAGCAGTTCTTC. As protein: CASSPAGASNNEQFF.

This clonotype was detected only a few times. The chain carries TRBV29-1 and TRBJ2-7; no definite D call. The CDR3 totals 11 residues. Trimming took off 8 bases at V and 4 bases at J, with 12 bases between the two ends. CDR1 SQVTM and CDR2 ANQGSEA come from the germline V gene. CDR3 residues: CSFRFGYEQYF. The DNA of the CDR3 is TGCAGCTTTCGTTTTGGGTACGAGCAGTACTTC.

The V gene is TRBV6-2 or TRBV6-3, the J gene TRBJ2-1, with 11 bases matching TRBD2. Germline trimming cut 7 bases from V and 7 bases from J; bases unmatched to any gene: 6. This CDR3 has 14 amino acids. Germline CDR1 and CDR2: MNHEY and SVGEGT. CDR3 DNA: TGTGCCAGCAATGTGGGACTAGCGGTGAATGAGCAGTTCTTC. Translation: CASNVGLAVNEQFF.

This clonotype was counted between two and nine times. This chain links TRBV20-1 with TRBJ1-1; D is possibly TRBD1 (5 bases). CDR1 DFQATT and CDR2 SNEGSKA come from the germline V gene (reference sequence). V was cut by 0 bases and J by 3 bases, with 17 bases left in between. The CDR3 totals 16 residues. As DNA, the CDR3 is TGCAGTGCTAGAGACCCGGGGGAAGCGGATTACACTGAAGCTTTCTTT. It codes for CSARDPGEADYTEAFF.

The DNA of the CDR3 is TGTGCCAGCAGCCTCCCGGGACAGGGTGAGGACGAGCAGTACTTC. Protein sequence: CASSLPGQGEDEQYF. The J gene is TRBJ2-7, the V gene TRBV5-6; 9 positions agree with TRBD1. The CDR3 covers 15 residues. Germline loops: CDR1 SGHDT, CDR2 YYEEEE. V lost 4 bases, J lost 5 bases, and 10 bases stayed unmatched.

This clonotype came up many times. The CDR3 DNA follows: TGTGCCAGTAGTATAGTCACTAGCGGAGACTACGAGCAGTACTTC. It yields the protein CASSIVTSGDYEQYF. The chain employs TRBV19 and TRBJ2-7; TRBD2 matches at 8 bases. This CDR3 has 15 residues. CDR1 and CDR2 from the germline V gene are LNHDA and SQIVND (reference sequence). With 1 base clipped from V and 3 bases from J, the junction kept 5 bases outside the gene matches.

The table lists this clonotype with a few counts. V is TRBV29-1 and J is TRBJ1-1; 7 bases fit TRBD1. Trimming cost V 0 bases and J 4 bases; bases outside gene matches: 5. The CDR3 spans 14 residues. Germline V gene lookup returns CDR1 SQVTM and CDR2 ANQGSEA. The CDR3 loop is CSVEEGSGGTEAFF. CDR3 sequence (DNA): TGCAGCGTTGAAGAAGGTTCAGGGGGCACTGAAGCTTTCTTT.

The CDR3 here is CASSLTGVLDGYTF. CDR3 nucleotide sequence: TGCGCCAGCAGCTTAACAGGGGTTTTAGATGGCTACACCTTC. The V and J genes are TRBV5-1 and TRBJ1-2; 7 bases are shared with TRBD1. The CDR3 runs 14 residues. Germline lookup yields CDR1 SGHRS and CDR2 YFSETQ. Trimming took 2 bases from V and 6 from J; bases not matched to a gene: 7.

The chain employs TRBV27 and TRBJ2-5; TRBD2 agrees at 11 bases. The germline V gene has CDR1 MNHEY and CDR2 SMNVEV (reference sequence). The CDR3 is 18 residues long. V dropped 5 bases and J dropped 1; count of bases not matched to a gene: 12. CDR3 DNA: TGTGCCAGCAGTGAGGCAGGCCTAGCGGGAGGACGCCAAGAGACCCAGTACTTC. Protein product: CASSEAGLAGGRQETQYF.

This clonotype has more than one count but fewer than ten. The V call is TRBV27, the J call TRBJ2-1; 12 bases fit TRBD2. Trimming cost V 4 bases and J 0 bases; bases outside gene matches: 16. The V gene's germline CDR1 is MNHEY and CDR2 SMNVEV (reference sequence). The CDR3 extends over 21 amino acids. The CDR3 spells CASSSNIPGLAGQSSYNEQFF. CDR3 DNA sequence: TGTGCCAGCAGTTCAAACATCCCGGGACTAGCGGGCCAGAGCTCCTACAATGAGCAGTTCTTC.